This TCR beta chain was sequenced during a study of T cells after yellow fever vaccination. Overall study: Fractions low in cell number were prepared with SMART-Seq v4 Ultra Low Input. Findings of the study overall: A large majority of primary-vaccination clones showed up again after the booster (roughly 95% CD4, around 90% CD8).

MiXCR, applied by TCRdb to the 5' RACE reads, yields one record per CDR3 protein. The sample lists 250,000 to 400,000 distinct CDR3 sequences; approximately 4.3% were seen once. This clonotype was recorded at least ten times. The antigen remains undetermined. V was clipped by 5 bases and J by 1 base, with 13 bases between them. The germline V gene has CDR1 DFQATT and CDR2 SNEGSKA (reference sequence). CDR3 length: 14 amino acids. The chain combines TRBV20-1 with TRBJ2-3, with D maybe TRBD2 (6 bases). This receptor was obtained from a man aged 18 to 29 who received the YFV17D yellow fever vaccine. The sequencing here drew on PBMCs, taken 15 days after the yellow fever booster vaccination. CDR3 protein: CSAPRRGGTDTQYF. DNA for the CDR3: TGCAGTGCTCCCCGGCGGGGAGGCACAGATACGCAGTATTTT.